The 20 T cell receptor beta chains listed next were all sequenced from one sample in a study of T cells after yellow fever vaccination. MiXCR, applied by TCRdb to the 5' RACE reads, yields one record per CDR3 protein. This table has around 360,000 distinct CDR3 sequences, around a tenth appearing once. Sequencing was performed on PBMCs, taken on the day of the first yellow fever vaccination. These receptor sequences come from a man younger than 35 who received the YFV17D yellow fever vaccine.

The V and J genes are TRBV6-2 or TRBV6-3 and TRBJ1-2; D not certain. The CDR3 is 15 residues long. Germline V CDR1 and CDR2: MNHEY, SVGEGT. Trimming cost V 2 bases and J 0 bases, with 10 bases left between them. In DNA form, the CDR3 reads TGTGCCAGCAGTTACACCAGGAGAGCTAACTATGGCTACACCTTC. This encodes CASSYTRRANYGYTF.

This clonotype was counted only a few times. The chain links TRBV7-2 to TRBJ2-5; TRBD2 matches 11 bases. The CDR3 is 16 amino acids. In germline, CDR1 is SGHTA, CDR2 FQGNSA. J was trimmed by 4 bases and V by 4 bases; bases with no gene match: 8. The CDR3 sequence: CASSSPTSGGRETQYF. For the CDR3, the DNA is TGTGCCAGCAGCTCCCCAACTAGCGGGGGCAGAGAGACCCAGTACTTC.

This clonotype occurred a few times. The chain uses TRBV24-1 and TRBJ2-3; no clear D gene. This CDR3 is 14 amino acids long. Germline lookup yields CDR1 KGHDR and CDR2 SFDVKD. V was clipped by 5 bases and J by 4 bases, with 12 bases between them. DNA for the CDR3: TGTGCCACCAGTGTAAGGAAGGGCGCAGATACGCAGTATTTT. This encodes CATSVRKGADTQYF.

The chain combines TRBV25-1 with TRBJ1-4, with a tentative D call TRBD1 (5 bases). The CDR3 totals 13 residues. Trimming shortened V by 8 bases and J by 8 bases, and 15 bases separated the two germline ends. Germline V lookup: CDR1 MGHDK, CDR2 SYGVNS. This CDR3 reads CASRSGPHEKLFF. The CDR3 nucleotides are TGTGCCAGCCGGTCGGGGCCCCACGAAAAACTGTTTTTT.

V gene TRBV4-2 combines with J gene TRBJ1-1; D gene unclear. V was clipped by 0 bases and J by 3 bases, with 5 bases between them. The length of the CDR3 is 13 residues. The V gene's germline CDR1 is LGHNA and CDR2 YNFKEQ. DNA for the CDR3: TGTGCCAGCAGCCAAGAAGCCGACACTGAAGCTTTCTTT. It codes for CASSQEADTEAFF.

This clonotype was detected a few times. This chain links TRBV20-1 with TRBJ1-1; D not certain. V lost 5 bases and J lost 7, with 8 bases in between. Germline V gene lookup returns CDR1 DFQATT and CDR2 SNEGSKA (reference sequence). The CDR3 has 10 amino acids. In DNA form, the CDR3 reads TGCAGTGCTTCACGGAATGAAGCTTTCTTT. Amino acid sequence: CSASRNEAFF.

The CDR3 nucleotides are TGTGCCAGCAGCCAAGTATCAGACCACGGGGCTTTCTTT. The encoded protein is CASSQVSDHGAFF. The V call is TRBV3-1, the J call TRBJ1-1; D unclear. Looked up from germline, CDR1 is LGHDT and CDR2 is YNNKEL (reference sequence). This CDR3 has 13 residues. V lost 1 base, J lost 11 bases, and 14 bases lay in between.

CDR3: CASSSYRTSGNTGELFF. CDR3 nucleotides: TGTGCCAGCAGCTCCTACCGGACTAGCGGGAACACCGGGGAGCTGTTTTTT. The chain uses TRBV7-9 and TRBJ2-2, with 10 bases lining up with TRBD2. The CDR3 sequence is 17 residues long. V trimming: 4 bases; J trimming: 1 base; junction bases outside the gene matches: 6. Germline V gene sequence: CDR1 SEHNR, CDR2 FQNEAQ (reference sequence).

The chain employs TRBV20-1 and TRBJ1-6, with D possibly being TRBD1 (5 bases). The CDR3 spans 16 residues. Trimming pared 0 bases from V and 3 bases from J, leaving 12 bases between. CDR1 and CDR2 (germline): DFQATT, SNEGSKA (reference sequence). CDR3 sequence: CSARDTQAIYNSPLHF. CDR3 nucleotides: TGCAGTGCTAGAGATACACAGGCCATCTATAATTCACCCCTCCACTTT.

V is TRBV5-4 and J is TRBJ1-2; D not certain. V was clipped by 0 bases and J by 4 bases, with 13 bases between them. The CDR3 is 15 residues long. Per germline, CDR1 SGHNT and CDR2 YYREEE (reference sequence). CDR3 sequence (DNA): TGTGCCAGCAGCTTGGCGGGGTCCCGTGGCTATGGCTACACCTTC. Translation: CASSLAGSRGYGYTF.

This clonotype was seen only a few times. This chain links TRBV21-1 with TRBJ1-1; the table's D call, TRBD1, was not checked against the DNA. TRBV21-1 is shown as a pseudogene. This CDR3 is built from 14 residues. The CDR3 here is CASSPRTLNTEAFF. The CDR3 DNA sequence: TGTGCCAGCAGCCCCCGGACATTGAACACTGAAGCTTTCTTT.

This clonotype was seen ten or more times. The chain joins TRBV6-2 or TRBV6-3 to TRBJ1-4; a weak D match, TRBD1 (6 bases). The CDR3 totals 16 residues. Germline CDR1 is MNHEY and CDR2 is SVGEGT. V was pared by 6 bases and J by 4 bases, with 18 bases between. CDR3 sequence reads: CASREHPGALNEKLFF. The CDR3 DNA reads as TGTGCCAGCAGGGAGCATCCAGGGGCCCTTAATGAAAAACTGTTTTTT.

This clonotype was seen only a few times. V gene TRBV25-1 combines with J gene TRBJ2-1; 10 bases line up with TRBD1. Germline-derived CDR1 and CDR2 are MGHDK and SYGVNS. With V trimmed by 2 bases and J by 6 bases, 16 bases remained unmatched. The CDR3 consists of 19 residues. CDR3 amino acids: CASSERRRGPGQGFNEQFF. The CDR3 nucleotides read TGTGCCAGCAGTGAAAGGCGGAGGGGACCGGGACAGGGGTTCAATGAGCAGTTCTTC.

CDR3 coding DNA: TGTGCCAGCAGCTACCCGGGAGTAGACTCTGGGGCCAACGTCCTGACTTTC. Protein product: CASSYPGVDSGANVLTF. This chain links TRBV4-2 with TRBJ2-6; maybe TRBD2 (6 bases). This CDR3 is built from 17 residues. Germline V lookup: CDR1 LGHNA, CDR2 YNFKEQ. Trimming left V 5 bases short and J 0 bases short, with 14 bases between.

This chain joins TRBV6-2 or TRBV6-3 and TRBJ1-2, with TRBD1 matching over 9 bases. CDR3 size: 17 residues. The germline gives CDR1 MNHEY, CDR2 SVGEGT. V lost 8 bases to trimming and J lost 2 bases; unmatched junction nucleotides: 15. The CDR3 spells CASYGPGQGMKNYGYTF. In nucleotides, the CDR3 is TGTGCCAGCTACGGACCTGGACAGGGGATGAAAAACTATGGCTACACCTTC.

Only a few counts were recorded for this clonotype. The chain couples TRBV5-1 to TRBJ2-2; D not certain. Germline V gene data show CDR1 as SGHRS and CDR2 as YFSETQ. V lost 7 bases and J lost 2, with 6 bases in between. The CDR3 extends over 12 amino acids. The CDR3 is CASPINTGELFF. DNA for the CDR3: TGCGCCAGCCCCATTAACACCGGGGAGCTGTTTTTT.

This clonotype was counted a few times. The chain has TRBV7-2 and TRBJ1-5; 7 bases align to TRBD1. This CDR3 is 14 amino acids long. Germline loops: CDR1 SGHTA, CDR2 FQGNSA. The trim removed 5 bases at V and 7 bases at J, leaving 8 bases unmatched. CDR3 in amino acids: CASSPRQGYQPQHF. Written as DNA, the CDR3 is TGTGCCAGCAGCCCCCGACAGGGCTACCAGCCCCAGCATTTT.

In this sample, this clonotype turned up many times. This sequence joins TRBV13 and TRBJ2-5; D is undetermined. V was trimmed by 5 bases and J by 4 bases, leaving 11 bases between them. Germline V gives CDR1 PRHDT, CDR2 FYEKMQ (reference sequence). The CDR3 is 13 amino acids. The CDR3 DNA reads as TGTGCCAGCAGCGTCCCGGGTGGAGAGACCCAGTACTTC. It codes for CASSVPGGETQYF.

This chain uses TRBV6-1 with TRBJ2-7; possible D gene TRBD1, 6 bases. V lost 0 bases and J 2 bases, leaving 11 bases between the germline ends. Germline CDR1 and CDR2: MNHNS and SASEGT. The CDR3 consists of 15 residues. CDR3 DNA: TGTGCCAGCAGTGAAGCCCCGGACAGCCCCTACGAGCAGTACTTC. It is translated as CASSEAPDSPYEQYF.

This clonotype was counted once. The chain recombines TRBV20-1 with TRBJ2-7, with 9 bases that match TRBD1. The junction had 6 bases not matched to a gene; V was cut back by 2 bases and J by 4 bases. Per germline, CDR1 DFQATT and CDR2 SNEGSKA (reference sequence). This CDR3 is 14 amino acids long. The CDR3 reads CSARPTGGGYEQYF. In nucleotides, the CDR3 is TGCAGTGCTAGACCGACAGGGGGGGGATACGAGCAGTACTTC.